Listed here are 23 T cell receptor beta chains from one sample, sequenced in a study of T cell repertoires in cytomegalovirus infection. TCRdb itself ran the reads through MiXCR, one entry per CDR3 protein. The sample has some 400,000 distinct CDR3 sequences, 15% to 20% seen once. The sequencing sample was made of PBMCs. These receptors all stem from a human donor in good health (CMV status not recorded). Some clones in this sample may be carry-over from other donors' samples.

In this sample, this clonotype turned up once. The chain has TRBV29-1 and TRBJ2-5, with 7 bases matching TRBD1. CDR1 is SQVTM and CDR2 is ANQGSEA in the germline V gene. V lost 6 bases to trimming and J lost 2 bases; unmatched junction nucleotides: 6. There are 13 residues in the CDR3. CDR3 nucleotide sequence: TGCAGCGTAACTGGGACAGCACAAGAGACCCAGTACTTC. Protein product: CSVTGTAQETQYF.

In this sample, this clonotype turned up once. The rearrangement links TRBV19 to TRBJ1-1; 7 bases map to TRBD1. CDR1 LNHDA and CDR2 SQIVND come from the germline V gene (reference sequence). V lost 6 bases to trimming and J lost 0 bases; unmatched junction nucleotides: 7. This CDR3 region has 15 residues. The CDR3 protein is CASRHAGGMNTEAFF. For the CDR3, the DNA is TGTGCCAGTAGACACGCAGGGGGAATGAACACTGAAGCTTTCTTT.

The chain combines TRBV19 with TRBJ1-5; D gene unclear. V lost 7 bases and J lost 1, with 11 bases in between. The V gene's germline CDR1 is LNHDA and CDR2 SQIVND (reference sequence). This CDR3 is 14 amino acids long. The CDR3 DNA sequence: TGTGCCAGTATAAGTACGGACAGCAATCAGCCCCAGCATTTT. It yields the protein CASISTDSNQPQHF.

Concerning this clonotype: With a much larger clone just one base away, this may be a read error. The gene calls are TRBV7-2 and TRBJ2-5; D perhaps matches TRBD2 (6 bases). V was clipped by 3 bases and J by 2 bases, with 10 bases between them. CDR1 and CDR2 (germline): SGHTA, FQGNSA. There are 14 residues in the CDR3. The CDR3 coding sequence is TGTGCCAGCAGCTTTCGGGGGTTTCAAGAGACCCAGTACTTC. This translates into CASSFRGFQETQYF. The complete variable domain, with remaining parts taken from reference TRBV7-2 and TRBJ2-5, reads GAGVSQSPSNKVTEKGKDVELRCDPISGHTALYWYRQSLGQGLEFLIYFQGNSAPDKSGLPSDRFSAERTGGSVSTLTIQRTQQEDSAVYLCASSFRGFQETQYFGPGTRLLVL.

This clonotype was observed a few times. The chain combines TRBV20-1 with TRBJ2-3, with unresolved D. V was trimmed by 3 bases and J by 2 bases, leaving 15 bases between them. The germline V gene encodes CDR1 DFQATT and CDR2 SNEGSKA (reference sequence). This CDR3 comprises 15 residues. CDR3 DNA sequence: TGCAGTGCTAGTGTTGGCCTCACGACCACAGATACGCAGTATTTT. Its translation is CSASVGLTTTDTQYF.

This clonotype appeared a few times. The chain links TRBV7-8 to TRBJ2-3; D not resolved. Germline lookup yields CDR1 SGHVS and CDR2 FQNEAQ. Trimming shortened V by 1 base and J by 7 bases, and 9 bases separated the two germline ends. This CDR3 comprises 13 residues. CDR3: CASSLVEKYTQYF. The DNA of the CDR3 is TGTGCCAGCAGCTTAGTTGAGAAATATACGCAGTATTTT.

This clonotype was detected ten times or more. The rearrangement uses TRBV28 and TRBJ2-2; 7 bases are a match to TRBD2. This CDR3 has 14 amino acids. Germline V gene data show CDR1 as MDHEN and CDR2 as SYDVKM. The trim removed 7 bases at V and 1 base at J, leaving 3 bases unmatched. CDR3 sequence (DNA): TGTGCCAGCAAAGGCGGGGGGAACACCGGGGAGCTGTTTTTT. Translating it yields CASKGGGNTGELFF.

V gene TRBV2 combines with J gene TRBJ1-5; D is undetermined. The CDR3 runs to 12 residues. V was shortened by 0 bases and J by 10 bases, with 7 bases between the two germline ends. The V gene's germline CDR1 is SNHLY and CDR2 FYNNEI. The CDR3 is CASSEAPGPQHF. CDR3 sequence (DNA): TGTGCCAGCAGTGAAGCGCCAGGTCCCCAGCATTTT.

The table lists this clonotype with many counts. An end of the junction does not agree with germline; a read error may underlie this. The rearrangement joins TRBV4-1 to TRBJ2-1; possibly TRBD2 for D (6 bases). The germline V gene has CDR1 MGHRA and CDR2 YSYEKL. The CDR3 contains 14 residues. The CDR3 coding sequence is TGCGCCAGCAGCCAACGGGACTCCGACAATGAGCAGTTCTTC. Translated: CASSQRDSDNEQFF.

This clonotype has a handful of counts. V usage is TRBV6-5 and J usage is TRBJ2-5; D is undetermined. Per germline, CDR1 MNHEY and CDR2 SVGAGI. V lost 0 bases and J 2 bases, leaving 7 bases between the germline ends. The CDR3 is made up of 14 amino acids. The CDR3 DNA reads TGTGCCAGCAGTTACTCGTACTTTCAAGAGACCCAGTACTTC. This codes for CASSYSYFQETQYF.

The chain is built from TRBV20-1 and TRBJ2-3; D remains unclear. CDR3 length: 14 amino acids. In germline, CDR1 is DFQATT, CDR2 SNEGSKA (reference sequence). V was shortened by 2 bases and J by 0 bases, with 9 bases between the two germline ends. The CDR3 here is CSARPSGSTDTQYF. Written as DNA, the CDR3 is TGCAGTGCTAGACCCTCCGGGAGCACAGATACGCAGTATTTT.

CDR3 coding DNA: TGTGCCAGCACTTCGGGAGGGACTCCGGTTATCGGGCAGTACTTC. Residues: CASTSGGTPVIGQYF. The V call is TRBV12-3 or TRBV12-4, the J call TRBJ2-7; 8 bases line up with TRBD2. The CDR3 length is 15 residues. Trimming took 7 bases from V and 9 from J; bases not matched to a gene: 17.

The rearrangement uses TRBV19 and TRBJ2-1; 10 bases line up with TRBD2. The CDR3 loop spans 13 amino acids. CDR1 is LNHDA, CDR2 SQIVND, per germline (reference sequence). V shed 3 bases, J shed 15 bases, and the junction held 8 bases outside the gene matches. CDR3 amino acids: CASSIGLAGVTFF. The CDR3 region has the DNA TGTGCCAGTAGTATCGGCCTAGCGGGGGTGACGTTCTTC.

The chain recombines TRBV6-2 or TRBV6-3 with TRBJ2-1; 9 nucleotides agree with TRBD1. Germline-derived CDR1 and CDR2 are MNHEY and SVGEGT. Unmatched junction bases numbered 7, after V lost 2 bases and J lost 8 bases. CDR3 size: 15 residues. For the CDR3, the DNA is TGTGCCAGCAGTTACCCGGGACAGGGTTTGGATGAGCAGTTCTTC. It encodes CASSYPGQGLDEQFF.

The chain joins TRBV11-2 to TRBJ1-2; D not certain. This CDR3 comprises 15 residues. The ends were cut back, 1 base at V and 5 bases at J, with 14 bases in the middle. Germline V lookup: CDR1 SGHAT, CDR2 FQNNGV. CDR3 sequence: CASSLGRALSYGYTF. The DNA for the CDR3 is TGTGCCAGCAGCTTAGGACGGGCACTTTCGTATGGCTACACCTTC.

This clonotype occurred a few times. The chain couples TRBV6-2 or TRBV6-3 to TRBJ1-5, with a tentative D call TRBD1 (5 bases). The CDR3 contains 16 residues. V gave up 2 bases and J gave up 2 bases, with 13 bases separating them. Germline CDR1 is MNHEY and CDR2 is SVGEGT. The DNA for the CDR3 is TGTGCCAGCAGTTACGCGGGTCGGGGGGGCAATCAGCCCCAGCATTTT. Its protein is CASSYAGRGGNQPQHF.

The chain links TRBV12-3 or TRBV12-4 to TRBJ2-4; D possibly corresponds to TRBD2 (5 bases). The CDR3 is made up of 14 amino acids. V was clipped by 7 bases and J by 6 bases, with 16 bases between them. CDR3 sequence: CASTQAGLTNIQYF. The CDR3 coding sequence is TGTGCCAGCACCCAGGCGGGTCTTACAAACATTCAGTACTTC.

This clonotype has at least ten counts. The chain has TRBV7-2 and TRBJ1-4, with 7 bases matching TRBD1. The ends lost 5 bases at V and 6 bases at J; junction bases unmatched: 3. The CDR3 spans 13 residues. Germline V gene lookup returns CDR1 SGHTA and CDR2 FQGNSA. For the CDR3, the DNA is TGTGCCAGCAGCCTCAGGGGGGATGAAAAACTGTTTTTT. Its protein product is CASSLRGDEKLFF.

This clonotype was seen a handful of times. The genes are TRBV3-1 and TRBJ2-7; tentative D call: TRBD1 (6 bases). V was shortened by 3 bases and J by 4 bases, with 31 bases between the two germline ends. Per germline, CDR1 LGHDT and CDR2 YNNKEL (reference sequence). The CDR3 totals 20 residues. CDR3 protein: CASSQTPGHGFTTVLYEQYF. The CDR3 coding sequence is TGTGCCAGCAGCCAGACCCCGGGACACGGATTTACCACCGTGCTTTACGAGCAGTACTTC.

The chain uses TRBV10-1 and TRBJ1-3, with TRBD1 identical over 9 bases. The CDR3 loop spans 14 amino acids. J gave up 2 bases and V 8 bases, and 4 bases lay outside the gene matches. Germline V gene lookup returns CDR1 WNHNN and CDR2 SYGVQD (reference sequence). The CDR3 sequence is CASGGQGAGNTIYF. The CDR3 DNA follows: TGCGCCAGCGGGGGACAGGGTGCTGGAAACACCATATATTTT.

There are a few counts of this clonotype. This chain links TRBV2 with TRBJ2-2; the match to TRBD2 covers 7 bases. V gave up 6 bases and J gave up 5 bases; unmatched junction bases: 6. This CDR3 spans 14 amino acids. Looked up from germline, CDR1 is SNHLY and CDR2 is FYNNEI. This CDR3 is CASSLLASTGELFF. CDR3 nucleotide sequence: TGTGCCAGCAGCTTACTAGCGAGTACCGGGGAGCTGTTTTTT. The variable domain in full, with the rest retrieved from reference TRBV2 and TRBJ2-2, is EPEVTQTPSHQVTQMGQEVILRCVPISNHLYFYWYRQILGQKVEFLVSFYNNEISEKSEIFDDQFSVERPDGSNFTLKIRSTKLEDSAMYFCASSLLASTGELFFGEGSRLTVL.

This chain's CDR3 is CASSSGTSGSWQYF. In DNA form, the CDR3 reads TGTGCCAGCAGTTCCGGGACTAGCGGGAGTTGGCAGTACTTC. The rearrangement links TRBV27 to TRBJ2-7; TRBD2 matches 14 bases. Germline V gives CDR1 MNHEY, CDR2 SMNVEV (reference sequence). V was clipped by 4 bases and J by 9 bases; unmatched bases: 5. This CDR3 contains 14 residues.

This clonotype appeared a few times. The gene calls are TRBV10-3 and TRBJ1-5, with D unresolved. The CDR3 spans 15 residues. Trimming pared 3 bases from V and 7 bases from J, leaving 16 bases between. Germline V gives CDR1 ENHRY, CDR2 SYGVKD. The CDR3 nucleotides read TGTGCCATCAGTGACGATGCAACAGACGGACAGCCCCAGCATTTT. As protein: CAISDDATDGQPQHF.